This passage covers 10 T cell receptor beta chains from one sample sequenced in a study of T-cell memory formation after mild COVID-19. TCRdb reprocessed the 5' RACE reads with MiXCR, giving one entry per CDR3 protein. The profile shows 150,000 to 200,000 distinct CDR3 sequences, 9.5% to 13% of them singletons. The source material was PBMCs or a T cell subset sorted from them (not recorded which). These receptors were collected from a man younger than 35 who had mild COVID-19 (a few samples of this study predate the infection). Cell type and time point are not known.

The V gene is TRBV20-1, the J gene TRBJ1-3, with a possible D match to TRBD1 (6 bases). The V and J ends lost 2 bases and 1 base respectively, with 12 bases between them. This CDR3 has 15 amino acids. CDR1 is DFQATT and CDR2 is SNEGSKA in the germline V gene (reference sequence). CDR3 in DNA: TGCAGTGCTAGAACGGACAGTAGGTCTGGAAACACCATATATTTT. Residues: CSARTDSRSGNTIYF.

This clonotype was seen many times. This chain joins TRBV5-5 and TRBJ2-3, with a tentative D call TRBD2 (6 bases). V was shortened by 4 bases and J by 2 bases, with 14 bases between the two germline ends. Germline lookup yields CDR1 SGHKS and CDR2 YYEKEE (reference sequence). The CDR3 length is 15 residues. The CDR3 DNA sequence: TGTGCCAGCAGCATACCTCGGGGGACCACAGATACGCAGTATTTT. Encoded protein: CASSIPRGTTDTQYF.

The rearrangement links TRBV7-9 to TRBJ1-5; D not certain. The CDR3 length is 12 residues. Germline CDR1 and CDR2: SEHNR and FQNEAQ (reference sequence). Trimming removed 0 bases from V and 7 bases from J, with 4 bases in between. CDR3 protein: CASSLAQQPQHF. In nucleotides, the CDR3 is TGTGCCAGCAGCTTAGCGCAACAGCCCCAGCATTTT.

Many counts were recorded for this clonotype. This chain joins TRBV4-3 and TRBJ2-7, with 7 bases fitting TRBD1. V lost 2 bases to trimming and J lost 6 bases; unmatched junction nucleotides: 16. Germline V gene sequence: CDR1 LGHNA, CDR2 YSLEER. The CDR3 is made up of 17 amino acids. The CDR3, as DNA: TGCGCCAGCAGCCAACAAGTCCCTTACTCAACAGGGGTCGAGCAGTACTTC. Translating gives CASSQQVPYSTGVEQYF.

This clonotype was counted between two and nine times. A read error may account for a junction end that differs from germline. CDR3 bases: TGCAGGGCTAACTATGGCTACACCTTC. As protein: CRANYGYTF. The V call is TRBV20-1, the J call TRBJ1-2; D call uncertain. CDR3 length: 9 amino acids. The germline CDR1 and CDR2 sequences are DFQATT and SNEGSKA (reference sequence).

This clonotype was picked up a small number of times. The chain recombines TRBV11-2 with TRBJ2-5; either TRBD1 or TRBD2 may fit D (5 bases each). V was shortened by 0 bases and J by 4 bases, with 9 bases between the two germline ends. The CDR3 length is 14 residues. The germline V gene encodes CDR1 SGHAT and CDR2 FQNNGV. CDR3 residues: CASSLERGIETQYF. The DNA of the CDR3 is TGTGCCAGCAGCTTAGAGAGGGGAATAGAGACCCAGTACTTC.

The chain couples TRBV18 to TRBJ2-5; D assignment may be TRBD1 or TRBD2 (5 bases each). Germline CDR1 reads KGHSH; CDR2 reads LQKENI. Between the trimmed V and J ends, which lost 2 bases and 2 bases, there was a span of 9 bases. The CDR3 sequence is 14 residues long. This chain's CDR3 is CASSPTGAQETQYF. CDR3 coding DNA: TGTGCCAGCTCACCAACCGGGGCACAAGAGACCCAGTACTTC.

The V and J genes are TRBV14 and TRBJ2-5; TRBD2 matches 11 bases. Unmatched junction bases numbered 17, after V lost 1 base and J lost 4 bases. Germline V gene sequence: CDR1 SGHDN, CDR2 FVKESK. The CDR3 loop spans 20 amino acids. The CDR3 bases are TGTGCCAGCAGCCAAGGGGATCCCTGGTCTAGCGGGGGGCTGGGAGAGACCCAGTACTTC. Protein: CASSQGDPWSSGGLGETQYF. Full variable domain (outside the CDR3, taken from reference TRBV14 and TRBJ2-5): EAGVTQFPSHSVIEKGQTVTLRCDPISGHDNLYWYRRVMGKEIKFLLHFVKESKQDESGMPNNRFLAERTGGTYSTLKVQPAELEDSGVYFCASSQGDPWSSGGLGETQYFGPGTRLLVL.

This clonotype was detected only a few times. V gene TRBV5-5 combines with J gene TRBJ2-3, with 11 bases that match TRBD2. This CDR3 region has 16 residues. Germline lookup yields CDR1 SGHKS and CDR2 YYEKEE (reference sequence). With V trimmed by 3 bases and J by 4 bases, 7 bases remained unmatched. CDR3 sequence reads: CASSWGLAVVSDTQYF. In nucleotides, the CDR3 is TGTGCCAGCAGCTGGGGACTAGCGGTTGTGTCAGATACGCAGTATTTT. Together with reference TRBV5-5 and TRBJ2-3, the CDR3 gives the full variable domain: DAGVTQSPTHLIKTRGQQVTLRCSPISGHKSVSWYQQVLGQGPQFIFQYYEKEERGRGNFPDRFSARQFPNYSSELNVNALLLGDSALYLCASSWGLAVVSDTQYFGPGTRLTVL.

J is TRBJ2-7 and V is TRBV24-1; TRBD1 matches 7 bases. The CDR3 contains 15 residues. J lost 4 bases, V lost 7 bases, and 12 bases had no gene match. From germline, CDR1 is KGHDR and CDR2 SFDVKD. The CDR3 here is CATRPQGDRLYEQYV. The CDR3 DNA sequence: TGTGCCACCAGGCCTCAGGGGGACCGGTTATACGAGCAGTACGTC.